A selection of T cell receptor beta chains follows, all from one sample in a study of identical twins. MiXCR was run by TCRdb on the 5' RACE reads, yielding one entry per CDR3 protein. The data hold more than 250,000 distinct CDR3 sequences, with more than 6.5% observed a single time. The same data also went into a second study, on yellow fever vaccine responses in identical twins.

The sample comprised memory (CD45RO+) T cells sorted from blood. The receptors shown here come from a woman under 30 in good health. CDR3s include the opening cysteine and the closing phenylalanine or tryptophan. A D gene is named only where the DNA matches it firmly. Expanded clones are given a class, and other clones once, few, many or no size at all.

TRBJ2-1,NA,TRBV11-3,NA,CASSGKLQGTGEQFF,TGTGCCAGCAGCGGGAAATTACAGGGTACGGGTGAGCAGTTCTTC
TRBJ1-2,NA,TRBV28,few,CASRRGDGGYTF,TGTGCCAGCAGGAGGGGAGATGGTGGCTACACCTTC
TRBJ2-3,NA,TRBV5-4,many,CASSLESEDTQYF,TGTGCCAGCAGCCTAGAGTCAGAAGATACGCAGTATTTT
TRBJ2-1,NA,TRBV6-1,NA,CASSGQDRSEQSF,TGTGCCAGCAGTGGGCAGGATCGTAGTGAGCAGTCCTTC
TRBJ2-5,TRBD2,TRBV14,NA,CASSPQLAGVRETQYF,TGTGCCAGCAGCCCACAGCTAGCGGGGGTACGAGAGACCCAGTACTTC
TRBJ1-1,NA,TRBV5-1,many,CASSLGLGQPPEAFF,TGCGCCAGCAGCTTGGGTCTAGGACAGCCCCCTGAAGCTTTCTTT
TRBJ2-1,NA,TRBV5-6,NA,CASSKLSLGEQFF,TGTGCCAGCAGCAAACTATCTTTGGGTGAGCAGTTCTTC
TRBJ1-1,NA,TRBV12-3/TRBV12-4,NA,CASSWAGTEAFF,TGTGCCAGCAGTTGGGCAGGTACTGAAGCTTTCTTT
TRBJ1-6,NA,TRBV12-3/TRBV12-4,NA,CASSFRGPNSPLHF,TGTGCCAGCAGTTTCCGAGGGCCTAATTCACCCCTCCACTTT
TRBJ2-1,NA,TRBV28,few,CASSNSGLGHNEQFF,TGTGCCAGCAGTAATTCAGGGTTGGGTCACAATGAGCAGTTCTTC
TRBJ2-1,TRBD2,TRBV20-1,NA,CSAKTSGGASEQFF,TGCAGTGCTAAAACTAGCGGGGGGGCCAGTGAGCAGTTCTTC
TRBJ2-7,NA,TRBV12-3/TRBV12-4,few,CASSRRQDKNEQYF,TGTGCCAGCAGCCGCCGCCAAGACAAGAACGAGCAGTACTTC
TRBJ2-1,NA,TRBV24-1,NA,CATRAWNDEQFF,TGTGCCACCCGGGCTTGGAACGATGAGCAGTTCTTC
TRBJ2-1,TRBD2,TRBV5-5,many,CASSLGLARHNEQFF,TGTGCCAGCAGCTTGGGACTAGCGAGACACAATGAGCAGTTCTTC
TRBJ2-2,NA,TRBV5-4,NA,CASGLRGGTGELFF,TGTGCCAGCGGCCTTAGGGGGGGCACCGGGGAGCTGTTTTTT
TRBJ1-2,TRBD1,TRBV12-3/TRBV12-4,few,CASSDRVGYTF,TGTGCCAGCAGCGACAGGGTGGGCTACACCTTC
TRBJ2-3,NA,TRBV5-1,many,CASSSFADTQYF,TGCGCCAGCAGCTCTTTTGCAGATACGCAGTATTTT
TRBJ2-3,NA,TRBV5-1,NA,CASSLKYPSGTDTQYF,TGCGCCAGCAGCTTGAAGTATCCTAGCGGCACAGATACGCAGTATTTT
TRBJ2-3,NA,TRBV24-1,few,CATSDGTLDTQYF,TGTGCCACCAGTGACGGGACCCTAGATACGCAGTATTTT
TRBJ2-3,NA,TRBV10-2,many,CASRTVGEGPTDTQYF,TGCGCCAGCAGGACGGTGGGGGAAGGCCCCACAGATACGCAGTATTTT
TRBJ2-3,TRBD2,TRBV14,few,CASSPWTSGGVWTDTQYF,TGTGCCAGCAGCCCATGGACTAGCGGGGGCGTGTGGACAGATACGCAGTATTTT
TRBJ1-2,TRBD1,TRBV7-2,few,CASSSRTGAAYGYTF,TGTGCCAGCAGCTCAAGGACAGGGGCGGCCTATGGCTACACCTTC
TRBJ2-6,NA,TRBV15,few,CATSRVGSGANVLTF,TGTGCCACCAGCAGAGTGGGCTCTGGGGCCAACGTCCTGACTTTC
TRBJ1-6,NA,TRBV3-1,many,CASSRGHPTAPLHF,TGTGCCAGCAGTCGGGGACACCCGACCGCACCCCTCCACTTT
TRBJ1-1,TRBD1,TRBV6-5,many,CASSLPPGTGATEAFF,TGTGCCAGCAGCTTACCTCCCGGGACAGGGGCCACTGAAGCTTTCTTT
TRBJ2-5,TRBD1,TRBV6-1,NA,CASSRQGVQGETQYF,TGTGCCAGCAGCCGACAGGGGGTGCAGGGAGAGACCCAGTACTTC
TRBJ1-6,NA,TRBV7-2,many,CASSSIPNNSPLHF,TGTGCCAGCAGCTCAATCCCAAACAATTCACCCCTCCACTTT
TRBJ2-5,NA,TRBV5-1,many,CASSPLREETQYF,TGCGCCAGCAGCCCCCTGAGAGAAGAGACCCAGTACTTC
TRBJ1-6,TRBD1,TRBV27,NA,CASSPQGGAGSPLHF,TGTGCCAGCAGCCCCCAGGGGGGCGCGGGTTCACCCCTCCACTTT
TRBJ1-2,NA,TRBV27,NA,CASSPIRGSYGYTF,TGTGCCAGCAGTCCAATCCGGGGAAGCTATGGCTACACCTTC
TRBJ2-2,NA,TRBV5-1,many,CASRTRAAGELFF,TGCGCCAGCAGAACCAGGGCGGCCGGGGAGCTGTTTTTT